The entry below gives a single TCR beta chain sequence along with its context. Antigen specificity is unknown. A read error may be the cause here, since a much bigger clone is one base away. It is likely a read error, because the conserved phenylalanine at the end of the CDR3 is missing. Bone marrow was sampled from every patient at the time of active disease. From 350 to 500 ng of RNA, a library with molecular barcoded alpha/delta and beta/gamma adaptors was made. Each CDR3 protein is one row after TCRdb ran MiXCR on the reads. Among around 26,000 distinct CDR3 sequences listed, 14% were seen once. From germline, CDR1 is LNHNV and CDR2 YYDKDF (reference sequence). Trimming left V 5 bases short and J 5 bases short, with 9 bases between. CDR3 size: 12 residues. The entry originates in a study of read filtering for tumor transcriptome and immune sequencing. Looking at the study overall: By R-ISS, stages I, II and III held around 8, 15 and 7 patients.

Regarding the study as a whole: IR-seq and RNA-seq agreed better without single-read clonotypes. Even smaller IR-seq throughput identified most shared clonotypes.

The source material was a population of CD138-negative cells sorted from bone marrow. J is TRBJ2-5 and V is TRBV15; the D gene is possibly TRBD2 (6 bases). This clonotype was sampled from a donor at least 40 years old with multiple myeloma. CDR3 amino acids: CATSSGEETQYY. In nucleotides, the CDR3 is TGTGCCACCAGCTCGGGGGAGGAGACCCAGTACTAC.